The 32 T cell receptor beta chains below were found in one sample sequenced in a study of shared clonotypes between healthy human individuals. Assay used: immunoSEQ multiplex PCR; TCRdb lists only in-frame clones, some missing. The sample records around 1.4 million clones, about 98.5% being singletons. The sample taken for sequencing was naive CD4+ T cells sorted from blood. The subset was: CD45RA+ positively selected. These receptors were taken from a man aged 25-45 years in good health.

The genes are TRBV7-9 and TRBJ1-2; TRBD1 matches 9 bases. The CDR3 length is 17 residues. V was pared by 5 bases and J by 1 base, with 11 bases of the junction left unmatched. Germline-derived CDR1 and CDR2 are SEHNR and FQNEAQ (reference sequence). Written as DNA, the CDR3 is TGTGCCAGCAGCCGCGCGGTCCCGGGACAGGGTAACTATGGCTACACCTTC. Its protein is CASSRAVPGQGNYGYTF.

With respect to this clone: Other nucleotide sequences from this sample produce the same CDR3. The CDR3 reads CASSVVGGNGYTF. The CDR3 region has the DNA TGTGCCAGCAGCGTAGTTGGGGGAAACGGCTACACCTTC. V and J are TRBV9 and TRBJ1-2, with D perhaps matching TRBD1 (5 bases). The CDR3 loop spans 13 amino acids. V was trimmed by 0 bases and J by 8 bases, leaving 11 bases between them. The germline V gene has CDR1 SGDLS and CDR2 YYNGEE.

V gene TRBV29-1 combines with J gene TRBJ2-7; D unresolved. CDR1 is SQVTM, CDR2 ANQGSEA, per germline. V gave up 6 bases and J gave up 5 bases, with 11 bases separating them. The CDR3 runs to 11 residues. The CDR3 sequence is CSVALYDEQYF. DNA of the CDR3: TGCAGCGTCGCTCTATACGACGAGCAGTACTTC.

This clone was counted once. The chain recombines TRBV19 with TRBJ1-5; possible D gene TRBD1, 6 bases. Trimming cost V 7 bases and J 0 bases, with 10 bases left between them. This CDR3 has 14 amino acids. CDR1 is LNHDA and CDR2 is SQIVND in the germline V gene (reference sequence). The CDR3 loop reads CASNRDHSNQPQHF. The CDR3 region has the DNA TGTGCCAGTAACAGGGACCATAGCAATCAGCCCCAGCATTTT.

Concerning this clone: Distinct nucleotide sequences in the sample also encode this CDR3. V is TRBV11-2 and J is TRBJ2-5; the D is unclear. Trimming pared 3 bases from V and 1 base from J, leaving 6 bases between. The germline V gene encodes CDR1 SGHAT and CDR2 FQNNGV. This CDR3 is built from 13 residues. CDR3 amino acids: CASSFGSQETQYF. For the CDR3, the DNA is TGTGCCAGCAGCTTCGGTTCCCAAGAGACCCAGTACTTC.

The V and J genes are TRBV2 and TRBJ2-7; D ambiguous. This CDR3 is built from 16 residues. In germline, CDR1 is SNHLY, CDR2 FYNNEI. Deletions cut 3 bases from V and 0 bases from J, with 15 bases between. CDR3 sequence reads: CASSEESSASSYEQYF. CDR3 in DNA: TGTGCCAGCAGTGAGGAATCATCGGCAAGCTCCTACGAGCAGTACTTC. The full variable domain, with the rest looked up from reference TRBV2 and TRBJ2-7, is EPEVTQTPSHQVTQMGQEVILRCVPISNHLYFYWYRQILGQKVEFLVSFYNNEISEKSEIFDDQFSVERPDGSNFTLKIRSTKLEDSAMYFCASSEESSASSYEQYFGPGTRLTVT.

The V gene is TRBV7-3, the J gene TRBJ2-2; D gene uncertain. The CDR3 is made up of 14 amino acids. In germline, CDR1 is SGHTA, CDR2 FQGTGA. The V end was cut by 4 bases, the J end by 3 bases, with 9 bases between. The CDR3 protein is CASSSRRDTGELFF. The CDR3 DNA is TGTGCCAGCAGCTCCCGTAGAGACACCGGGGAGCTGTTTTTT.

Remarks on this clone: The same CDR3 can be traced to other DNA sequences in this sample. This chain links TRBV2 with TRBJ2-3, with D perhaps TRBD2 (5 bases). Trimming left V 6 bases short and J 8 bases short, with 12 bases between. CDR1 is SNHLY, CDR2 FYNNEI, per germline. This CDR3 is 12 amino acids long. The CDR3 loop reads CASSERAGTQYF. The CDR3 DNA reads TGTGCCAGCAGCGAACGGGCGGGTACGCAGTATTTT.

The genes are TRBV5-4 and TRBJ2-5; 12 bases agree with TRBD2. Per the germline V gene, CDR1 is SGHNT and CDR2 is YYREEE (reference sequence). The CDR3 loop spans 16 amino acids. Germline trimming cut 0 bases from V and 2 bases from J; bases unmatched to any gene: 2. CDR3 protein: CASSLDLAGGQETQYF. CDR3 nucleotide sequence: TGTGCCAGCAGCTTGGATCTAGCGGGAGGGCAAGAGACCCAGTACTTC.

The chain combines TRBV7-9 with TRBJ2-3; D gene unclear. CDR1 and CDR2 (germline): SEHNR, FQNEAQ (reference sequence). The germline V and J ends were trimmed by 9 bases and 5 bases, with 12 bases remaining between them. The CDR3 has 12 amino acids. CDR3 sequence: CASTANVDTQYF. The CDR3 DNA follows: TGTGCCAGTACCGCAAACGTAGATACGCAGTATTTT.

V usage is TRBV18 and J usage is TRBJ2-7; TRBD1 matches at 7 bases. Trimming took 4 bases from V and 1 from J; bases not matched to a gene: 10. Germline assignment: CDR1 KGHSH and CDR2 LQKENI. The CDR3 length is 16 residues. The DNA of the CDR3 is TGTGCCAGCTCACTCCTAAGCACAGGGGATTCCTACGAGCAGTACTTC. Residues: CASSLLSTGDSYEQYF. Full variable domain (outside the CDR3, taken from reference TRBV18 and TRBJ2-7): NAGVMQNPRHLVRRRGQEARLRCSPMKGHSHVYWYRQLPEEGLKFMVYLQKENIIDESGMPKERFSAEFPKEGPSILRIQQVVRGDSAAYFCASSLLSTGDSYEQYFGPGTRLTVT.

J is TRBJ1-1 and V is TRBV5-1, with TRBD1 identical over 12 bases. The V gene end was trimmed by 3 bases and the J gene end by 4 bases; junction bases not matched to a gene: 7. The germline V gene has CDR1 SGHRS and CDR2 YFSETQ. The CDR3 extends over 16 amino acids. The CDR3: CASSSQGQGASTEAFF. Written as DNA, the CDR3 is TGCGCCAGCAGCTCCCAGGGACAGGGGGCGAGCACTGAAGCTTTCTTT.

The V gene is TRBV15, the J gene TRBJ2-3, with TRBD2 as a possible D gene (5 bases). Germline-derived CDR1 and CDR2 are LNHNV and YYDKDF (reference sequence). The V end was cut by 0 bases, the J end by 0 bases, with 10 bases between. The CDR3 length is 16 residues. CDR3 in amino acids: CATSRDISASTDTQYF. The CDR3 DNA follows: TGTGCCACCAGCAGAGATATTAGCGCGAGCACAGATACGCAGTATTTT.

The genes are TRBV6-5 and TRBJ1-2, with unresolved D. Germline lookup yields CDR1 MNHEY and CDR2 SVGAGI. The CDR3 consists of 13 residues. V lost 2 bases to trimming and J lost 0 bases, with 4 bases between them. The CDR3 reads CASSYRSNYGYTF. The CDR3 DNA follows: TGTGCCAGCAGTTACAGGTCTAACTATGGCTACACCTTC.

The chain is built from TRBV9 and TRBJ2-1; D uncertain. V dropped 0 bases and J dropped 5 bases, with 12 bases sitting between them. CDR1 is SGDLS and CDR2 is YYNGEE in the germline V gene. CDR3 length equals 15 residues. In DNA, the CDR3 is TGTGCCAGCAGCGTAGTTTCCTCCCCGGACAATGAGCAGTTCTTC. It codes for CASSVVSSPDNEQFF.

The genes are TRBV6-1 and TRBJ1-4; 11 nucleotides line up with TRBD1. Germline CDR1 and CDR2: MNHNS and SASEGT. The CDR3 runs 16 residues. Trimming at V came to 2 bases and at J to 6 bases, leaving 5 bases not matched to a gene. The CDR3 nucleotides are TGTGCCAGCAGTGAAATTGCGGGACAGGGGGATGAAAAACTGTTTTTT. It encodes CASSEIAGQGDEKLFF.

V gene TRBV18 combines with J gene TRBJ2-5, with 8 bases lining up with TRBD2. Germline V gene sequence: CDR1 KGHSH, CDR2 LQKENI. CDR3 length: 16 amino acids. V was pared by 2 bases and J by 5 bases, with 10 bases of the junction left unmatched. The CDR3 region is CASSPISGSPRETQYF. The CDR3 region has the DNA TGTGCCAGCTCACCAATAAGCGGGAGTCCGCGGGAGACCCAGTACTTC.

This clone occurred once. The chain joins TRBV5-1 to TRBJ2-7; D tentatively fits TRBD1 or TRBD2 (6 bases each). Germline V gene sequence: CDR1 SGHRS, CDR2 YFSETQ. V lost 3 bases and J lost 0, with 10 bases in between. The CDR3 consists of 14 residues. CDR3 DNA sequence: TGCGCCAGCAGCTACGGGGGCGCCTCCTACGAGCAGTACTTC. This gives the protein CASSYGGASYEQYF.

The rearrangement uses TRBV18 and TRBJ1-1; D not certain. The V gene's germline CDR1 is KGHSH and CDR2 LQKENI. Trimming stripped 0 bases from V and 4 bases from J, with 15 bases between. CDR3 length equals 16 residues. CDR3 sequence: CASSPPGSKRATEAFF. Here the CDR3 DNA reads TGTGCCAGCTCACCACCAGGATCAAAGCGAGCCACTGAAGCTTTCTTT.

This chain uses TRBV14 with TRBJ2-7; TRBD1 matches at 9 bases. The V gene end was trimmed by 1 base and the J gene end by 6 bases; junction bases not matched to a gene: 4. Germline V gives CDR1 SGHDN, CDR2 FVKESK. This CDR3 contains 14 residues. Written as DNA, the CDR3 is TGTGCCAGCAGCCAAGTTTTGGACAGGGGCGAGCAGTACTTC. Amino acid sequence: CASSQVLDRGEQYF.

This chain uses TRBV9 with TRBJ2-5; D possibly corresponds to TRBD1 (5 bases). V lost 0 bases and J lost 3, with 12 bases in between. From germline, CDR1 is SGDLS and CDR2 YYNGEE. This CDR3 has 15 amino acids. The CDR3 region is CASSVEGWGEETQYF. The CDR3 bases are TGTGCCAGCAGCGTAGAGGGTTGGGGCGAAGAGACCCAGTACTTC.

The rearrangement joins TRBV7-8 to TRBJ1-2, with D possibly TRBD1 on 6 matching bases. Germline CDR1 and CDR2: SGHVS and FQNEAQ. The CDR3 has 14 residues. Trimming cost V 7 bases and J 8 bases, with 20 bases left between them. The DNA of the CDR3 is TGTGCCAGCACCCCGCGGGGGCAGGGGAACGGCTACACCTTC. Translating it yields CASTPRGQGNGYTF.

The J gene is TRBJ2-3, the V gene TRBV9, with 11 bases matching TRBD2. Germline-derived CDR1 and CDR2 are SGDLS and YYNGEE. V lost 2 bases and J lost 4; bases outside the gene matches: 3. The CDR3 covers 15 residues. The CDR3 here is CASSVTSGSADTQYF. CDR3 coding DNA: TGTGCCAGCAGCGTCACTAGCGGGAGCGCAGATACGCAGTATTTT.

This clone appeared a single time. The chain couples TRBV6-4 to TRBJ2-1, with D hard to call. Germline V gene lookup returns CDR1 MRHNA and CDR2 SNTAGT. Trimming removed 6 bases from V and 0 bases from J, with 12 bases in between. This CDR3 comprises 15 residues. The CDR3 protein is CASSEYVSSYNEQFF. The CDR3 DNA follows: TGTGCCAGCAGCGAATACGTAAGCTCCTACAATGAGCAGTTCTTC.

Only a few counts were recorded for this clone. This CDR3 is CASSNGNQPQHF. In DNA, the CDR3 is TGTGCCAGCAGTAACGGGAATCAGCCCCAGCATTTT. The V and J genes are TRBV6-5 and TRBJ1-5; D is uncertain. Germline V gene data show CDR1 as MNHEY and CDR2 as SVGAGI. The CDR3 runs 12 residues. V dropped 5 bases and J dropped 4 bases, with 6 bases sitting between them.

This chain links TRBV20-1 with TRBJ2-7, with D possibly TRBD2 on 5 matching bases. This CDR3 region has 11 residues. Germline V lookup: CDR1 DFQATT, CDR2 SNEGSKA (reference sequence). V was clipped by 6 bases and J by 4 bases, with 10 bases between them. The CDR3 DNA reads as TGCAGTGCAACTAGGGTGTACGAGCAGTACTTC. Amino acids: CSATRVYEQYF.

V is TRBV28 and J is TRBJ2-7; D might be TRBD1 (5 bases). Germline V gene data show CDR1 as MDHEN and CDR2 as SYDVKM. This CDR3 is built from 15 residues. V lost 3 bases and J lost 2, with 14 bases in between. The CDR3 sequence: CASSLAGWSTYEQYF. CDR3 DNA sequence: TGTGCCAGCAGTTTGGCAGGGTGGTCCACCTACGAGCAGTACTTC.

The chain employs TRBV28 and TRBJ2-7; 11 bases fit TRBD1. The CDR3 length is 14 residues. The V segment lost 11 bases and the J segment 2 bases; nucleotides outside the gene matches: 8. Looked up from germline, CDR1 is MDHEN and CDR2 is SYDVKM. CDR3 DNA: TGTGCCTCCAACCGGGACAGGGGGGCCTACGAGCAGTACTTC. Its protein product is CASNRDRGAYEQYF.

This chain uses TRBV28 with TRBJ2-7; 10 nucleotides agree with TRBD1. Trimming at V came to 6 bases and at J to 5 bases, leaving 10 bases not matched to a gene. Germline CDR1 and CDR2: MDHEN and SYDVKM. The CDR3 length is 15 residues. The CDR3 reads CASSRQGAVSDEQYF. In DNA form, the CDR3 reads TGTGCCAGCAGCAGACAGGGGGCCGTATCGGACGAGCAGTACTTC.

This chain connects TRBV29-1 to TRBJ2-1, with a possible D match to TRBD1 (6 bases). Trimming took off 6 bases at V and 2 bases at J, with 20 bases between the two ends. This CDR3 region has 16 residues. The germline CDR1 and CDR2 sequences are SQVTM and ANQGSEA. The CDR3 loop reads CSVRFVRDTAYNEQFF. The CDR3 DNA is TGCAGCGTACGCTTCGTCCGGGACACCGCCTACAATGAGCAGTTCTTC.

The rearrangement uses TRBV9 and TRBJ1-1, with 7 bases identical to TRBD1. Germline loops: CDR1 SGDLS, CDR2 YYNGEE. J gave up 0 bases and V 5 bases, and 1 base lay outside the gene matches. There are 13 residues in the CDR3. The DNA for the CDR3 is TGTGCCAGCAGGGGACAGCTGAACACTGAAGCTTTCTTT. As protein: CASRGQLNTEAFF.

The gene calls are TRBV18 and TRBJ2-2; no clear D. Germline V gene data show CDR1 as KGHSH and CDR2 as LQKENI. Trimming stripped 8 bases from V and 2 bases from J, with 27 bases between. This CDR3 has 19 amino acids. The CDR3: CASPKKKRLQVSNTGELFF. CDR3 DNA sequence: TGTGCCAGCCCAAAGAAGAAGAGACTCCAAGTATCCAACACCGGGGAGCTGTTTTTT.